Sequencing of this TCR beta chain was carried out in a study of T-cell reconstitution after alpha-beta-depleted transplantation in children (dated by TCRdb to about 2016). About the investigation overall: Using TCR repertoire profiling, the study followed T-cell immune reconstitution in a quantitative way in children after TCRalphabeta/CD19-depleted allogeneic hematopoietic cell transplantation.

This clonotype has ten or more counts. The target of this receptor is not known. No quality values exist for individual bases; no much larger clone is one base distant. Preparation of the library involved PCR. TCRdb names Illumina HiSeq 2500 as the instrument used. To normalize quantification of the TCRbeta repertoire, the TCR libraries were built with molecular barcoding that relied on unique molecular identifiers. TCRdb trimmed public reads at Q25 via fastp, called clones via MiXCR and kept in-frame beta chains. Rows with a matching CDR3 protein are joined into one entry that keeps the most common DNA and genes. The sample table lists over 70,000 distinct CDR3 sequences, over 9% of them with a count of one. The biggest ten clones account for about 15% of the sample. The specimen was PBMCs from the stem cell graft donor, collected from the stem cell graft. The sequence was obtained from a human donor who donated a stem cell graft to a child with inherited bone marrow failure.

In nucleotides, the sequence is TGTGCCAGCAGCTTGCCGACGAATTCACCCCTCCACTTT. Its coded protein is CASSLPTNSPLHF. This chain joins TRBV5-6 to TRBJ1-6; no confident D gene assignment can be made. The junction carries 6 bases between V and J, which are trimmed by 1 base and 7 bases respectively. Including cysteine and phenylalanine, the CDR3 has 13 amino acids. Left in the record is the CDR3 DNA by itself, 39 bases read in frame from the first base. Looking up the germline V gene yields CDR1 SGHDT and CDR2 YYEEEE.